This T cell receptor beta chain was retrieved from a study of cytomegalovirus exposure and HLA in healthy donors. Across the whole study: Of all 400 or so donors who were genotyped, under 90% belonged to the Caucasian-associated ancestry cluster. Findings of the study overall: The listing of fewer than 200 TCR beta chains classed them as cytomegalovirus-associated.

The PCR ran on 60 Vbeta and 13 Jbeta primers. Profiling relied on immunoSEQ multiplex PCR, and the TCRdb table lists in-frame clones only, not all of them. The sample lists 54,000 or so clones; 50% to 70% were seen once. About this clone: Its antigen is unidentified.

Germline V gene lookup returns CDR1 SGHNT and CDR2 YYREEE (reference sequence). The CDR3 has 16 residues. Healthy people donating bone marrow made up the donors. The clonotype was recovered from a human donor in good health. The sequenced material came from PBMCs. This chain links TRBV5-4 with TRBJ2-5, with TRBD2 matching 8 bases. TRBJ2-7 matches the DNA end more closely, so the J call is doubtful. CDR3 coding DNA: TGTGCCAGCAGCTTGGCCGGCGGGGGGCTCTCCTACGAGCAGTACTTC. Residues: CASSLAGGGLSYEQYF.